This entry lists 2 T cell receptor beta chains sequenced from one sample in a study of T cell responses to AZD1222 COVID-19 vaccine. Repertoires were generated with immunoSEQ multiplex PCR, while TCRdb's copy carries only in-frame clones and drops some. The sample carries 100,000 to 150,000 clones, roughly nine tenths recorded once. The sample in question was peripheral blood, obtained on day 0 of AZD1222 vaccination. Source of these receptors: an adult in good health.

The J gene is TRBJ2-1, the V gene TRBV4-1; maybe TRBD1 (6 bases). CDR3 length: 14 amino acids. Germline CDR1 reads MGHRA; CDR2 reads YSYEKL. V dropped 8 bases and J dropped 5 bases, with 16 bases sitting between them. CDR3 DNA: TGCGCCAGCGGCAAGGGGGACCTGAACAATGAGCAGTTCTTC. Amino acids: CASGKGDLNNEQFF.

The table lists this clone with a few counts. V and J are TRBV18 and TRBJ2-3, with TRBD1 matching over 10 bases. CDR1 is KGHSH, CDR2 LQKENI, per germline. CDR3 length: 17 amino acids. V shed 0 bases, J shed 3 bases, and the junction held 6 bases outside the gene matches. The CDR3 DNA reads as TGTGCCAGCTCACCACCGACAGGGGGCCGAAGGACAGATACGCAGTATTTT. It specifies CASSPPTGGRRTDTQYF. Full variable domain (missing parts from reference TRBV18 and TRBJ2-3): NAGVMQNPRHLVRRRGQEARLRCSPMKGHSHVYWYRQLPEEGLKFMVYLQKENIIDESGMPKERFSAEFPKEGPSILRIQQVVRGDSAAYFCASSPPTGGRRTDTQYFGPGTRLTVL.